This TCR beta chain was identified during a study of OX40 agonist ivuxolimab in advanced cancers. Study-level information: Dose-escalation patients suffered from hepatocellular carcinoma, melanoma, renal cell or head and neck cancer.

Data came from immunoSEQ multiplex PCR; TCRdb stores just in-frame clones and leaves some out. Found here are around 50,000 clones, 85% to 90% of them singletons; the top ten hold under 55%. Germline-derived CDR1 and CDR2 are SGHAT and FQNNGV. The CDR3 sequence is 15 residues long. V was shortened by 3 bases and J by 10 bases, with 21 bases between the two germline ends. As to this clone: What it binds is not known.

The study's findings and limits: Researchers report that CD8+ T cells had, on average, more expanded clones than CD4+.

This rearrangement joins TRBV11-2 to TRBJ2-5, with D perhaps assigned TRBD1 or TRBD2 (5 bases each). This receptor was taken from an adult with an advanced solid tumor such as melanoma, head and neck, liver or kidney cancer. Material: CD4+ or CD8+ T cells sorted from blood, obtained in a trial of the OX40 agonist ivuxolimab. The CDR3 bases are TGTGCCAGCAGCTTTGGGGACGAAGACGCTGGGAACCAGTACTTC. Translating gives CASSFGDEDAGNQYF.